A selection of T cell receptor beta chains follows, all from one sample in a study of blood T cells in healthy people across ages. One entry per CDR3 protein, called by TCRdb with MiXCR from the 5' RACE reads. The data contain more than 1.4 million distinct CDR3 sequences, around two fifths of them singletons. Input material: blood. These receptors all come from a woman aged 18-30 years in good health. Both conserved end residues are part of each CDR3. The order of the fields is D gene, V gene, clone size, J gene, CDR3 length, CDR3 DNA, CDR3 protein. The D gene is left open where the match is weak. Some rows have no size entry. The others give once, few or many, or a class for an expanded clone.

>TRBD1|TRBV2|few|TRBJ2-7|12
TGTGCCAGCAGGGAAGAGACAGGGGAGCAGTACTTC
CASREETGEQYF
>.|TRBV20-1|many|TRBJ1-2|16
TGCAGTGCCAGAGGGGAATTCGACAAAAAGATGGGTGGCTACACCTTC
CSARGEFDKKMGGYTF
>TRBD2|TRBV10-3|many|TRBJ2-7|16
TGTGCCATCAGTGCCCCCCTAGCGGGAGGTTCCTACGAGCAGTACTTC
CAISAPLAGGSYEQYF
>TRBD2|TRBV11-1|.|TRBJ2-7|14
TGTGCCAGCAGCGCGCGGGAGGTCTCCTACGAGCAGTACTTC
CASSAREVSYEQYF
>TRBD1|TRBV29-1|.|TRBJ1-2|13
TGCAGCGTGGAAACAGGGGTTAACTATGGCTACACCTTC
CSVETGVNYGYTF
>TRBD2|TRBV2|once|TRBJ2-7|15
TGTGCCAGCAGTGAACCTAGCGGGGTAACCTACGAGCAGTACTTC
CASSEPSGVTYEQYF
>.|TRBV6-1|few|TRBJ2-3|14
TGTGCCAGCAGTGAAGCCTTTATTCCGTCTGCGCAGTATTTT
CASSEAFIPSAQYF
>.|TRBV6-1|.|TRBJ2-2|13
TGTGCCAGCAGTGCCTTTATAGCCGGGGAGCTGTTTTTT
CASSAFIAGELFF
>TRBD2|TRBV20-1|few|TRBJ2-3|13
TGCAGTGCTTCCGGGACTACGGCAGATACGCAGTATTTT
CSASGTTADTQYF
>.|TRBV7-3|.|TRBJ1-1|13
TGTGCCAGCGGCCAAGACAGGTCCACTGAAGCTTTCTTT
CASGQDRSTEAFF
>.|TRBV3-1|few|TRBJ2-1|14
TGTGCCAGCAGCCAAGATGCCGGTTTCGGCGAGCAGTTCTTC
CASSQDAGFGEQFF
>.|TRBV27|.|TRBJ1-5|13
TGTGCCAGCGGTGGTTGGGGGGCTAGGACCCAGCATTTT
CASGGWGARTQHF
>.|TRBV12-3/TRBV12-4|.|TRBJ2-7|13
TGTGCCAGCATACCGGGACAAACCTACGAGCAGTACTTC
CASIPGQTYEQYF
>TRBD1|TRBV29-1|few|TRBJ2-1|13
TGCAGCGTGGCGGGACAGGGGGGGAATGAGCAGTTCTTC
CSVAGQGGNEQFF
>.|TRBV20-1|.|TRBJ1-6|18
TGCTGTGCTAGAGATCAGCCGGGGGCCTACTCCTATAATTCACCCCTCCACTTT
CCARDQPGAYSYNSPLHF
>.|TRBV6-5|.|TRBJ2-5|15
TGTGCCAGCAGTTACGCTGTGAGTGCCCAAGAGACCCAGTACTTC
CASSYAVSAQETQYF
>.|TRBV12-3/TRBV12-4|few|TRBJ1-6|15
TGTGCCAGCAGTTTTGGGTCATTAAATAATTCACCCCTCCACTTT
CASSFGSLNNSPLHF
>TRBD1|TRBV12-3/TRBV12-4|many|TRBJ2-5|15
TGTGCCAGCAGACTGGGAAGGGGGCTAGGTGAGACCCAGTACTTC
CASRLGRGLGETQYF
>TRBD1|TRBV6-5|.|TRBJ1-2|13
TGTGCCAGCATGGACAGGCTAGCAGGGGGCTACACCTTC
CASMDRLAGGYTF
>.|TRBV20-1|once|TRBJ1-5|13
TGCAGTGCCACTCCCCCCGGCAATCAGCCCCAGCATTTT
CSATPPGNQPQHF
>TRBD2|TRBV11-2|.|TRBJ2-3|16
TGTGCCAGCAGCTTAGTTGCTAGCGGGGGTTCGTATACGCAGTATTTT
CASSLVASGGSYTQYF
>.|TRBV3-1|few|TRBJ1-4|15
TGTGCCAGCAGCCAAGTCTCCGGGGCGAATGAAAAACTGTTTTTT
CASSQVSGANEKLFF
>TRBD1|TRBV15|.|TRBJ1-5|16
TGTGCCACCAGCGAATCGGGACAGGGGTTGGGTCAGCCCCAGCATTTT
CATSESGQGLGQPQHF
>TRBD2|TRBV7-8|.|TRBJ2-1|13
TGTGCAACCGGGCGGGGGGGCTACAATGAGCAGTTCTTC
CATGRGGYNEQFF
>TRBD2|TRBV4-1|.|TRBJ2-7|17
TGCGCCAGCAGCCCTACCGGGACTAGCGGGAGATCCTACGAGCAGTACTTC
CASSPTGTSGRSYEQYF
>TRBD1|TRBV18|.|TRBJ2-7|14
TGTGCCAGCTCAAAGGAGACAGGGTATTACGAGCAGTACTTC
CASSKETGYYEQYF
>.|TRBV2|few|TRBJ2-7|13
TGTGCCAGCATCGGGAATAGCTCCTACGAGCAGTACTTC
CASIGNSSYEQYF
>TRBD1|TRBV9|few|TRBJ2-7|15
TGTGCCAGCAGCTATGGACAGGGTCTAACCTACGAGCAGTACTTC
CASSYGQGLTYEQYF
>.|TRBV2|.|TRBJ1-6|16
TGTGCCAGCAGTGAAGCGGGCAGCTATTATAATTCACCCCTCCACTTT
CASSEAGSYYNSPLHF
>TRBD2|TRBV7-9|.|TRBJ2-1|17
TGTGCCAGCAGCTCCGGACTAGCGGGATCTAAAGACAATGAGCAGTTCTTC
CASSSGLAGSKDNEQFF
>.|TRBV4-2|few|TRBJ2-3|16
TGTGCCAGCAGCCAAGATTGGTCTAGCGCCACAGATACGCAGTATTTT
CASSQDWSSATDTQYF
>.|TRBV10-1|few|TRBJ2-3|15
TGCGCCAGCACCTCAGGAGGGTCAGGTGCAGATACGCAGTATTTT
CASTSGGSGADTQYF
>TRBD1|TRBV13|.|TRBJ2-1|19
TGTGCCAGCAGCTCAGGGGGTTGGCAGGAGACTACCTATTACAATGAGCAGTTCTTC
CASSSGGWQETTYYNEQFF
>.|TRBV5-1|many|TRBJ2-1|11
TGCGCCAGCAGCTCAACTGGGGAGCAGTTCTTC
CASSSTGEQFF
>.|TRBV10-2|.|TRBJ2-7|11
TGCGCCAGCAGTGATAGTCCCGAGCAGTACTTC
CASSDSPEQYF
>TRBD1|TRBV6-1|few|TRBJ1-2|16
TGTGCCAGCAGCTATCTGGGACAGGGGGGATCCTATGGCTACACCTTC
CASSYLGQGGSYGYTF
>TRBD2|TRBV10-1|.|TRBJ2-1|16
TGCGCCAGCAGTGATCGCCTTAGCGGGGGGGCAAATGAGCAGTTCTTC
CASSDRLSGGANEQFF
>.|TRBV29-1|.|TRBJ1-2|12
TGCAGCGTTTCACAAGGTGGCTATGACTACACCTTC
CSVSQGGYDYTF
>TRBD2|TRBV28|.|TRBJ2-3|16
TGTGCCAGCGGGACTAGCGGGGGCAAAACTTTAGATACGCAGTATTTT
CASGTSGGKTLDTQYF
>.|TRBV20-1|.|TRBJ2-7|12
TGCAGTGCTAGAGAGGGCGGTAGTGAGCAGTACTTC
CSAREGGSEQYF
>.|TRBV30|.|TRBJ1-2|12
TGTGCCTGGAGTGGTCGGGACTATGGCTACACCTTC
CAWSGRDYGYTF
>.|TRBV5-1|.|TRBJ2-5|13
TGCGCCAGCAGCCGAGGAGTTCAAGAGACCCAGTACTTC
CASSRGVQETQYF
>.|TRBV7-9|few|TRBJ2-1|14
TGTGCCAGCAGCTCCCGTTTGGGTGTCGATGAGCAGTTCTTC
CASSSRLGVDEQFF
>.|TRBV18|few|TRBJ2-5|14
TGTGCCAGCTCACCACCTCAGGGTACAGAGACCCAGTACTTC
CASSPPQGTETQYF
>.|TRBV20-1|.|TRBJ2-7|13
TGCAGTGCTGCGGACGGACCCCCAGCCGAGCAGTACTTC
CSAADGPPAEQYF
>.|TRBV12-3/TRBV12-4|many|TRBJ2-5|11
TGTGCCAGCACCAGGGGAGAGACCCAGTACTTC
CASTRGETQYF
>TRBD2|TRBV6-1|.|TRBJ2-3|16
TGTGCCAGCAGTGAAGAACGAGCGGGAGTCACAGATACGCAGTATTTT
CASSEERAGVTDTQYF
>.|TRBV14|.|TRBJ2-7|14
TGTGCCAGCAGCCAAGATTGGGGGGGCGACGAGCAGTACTTC
CASSQDWGGDEQYF
>TRBD1|TRBV6-6|few|TRBJ2-7|16
TGTGCCAGCAGTTCATCACTCTGGACAGGGACCTACGAGCAGTACTTC
CASSSSLWTGTYEQYF